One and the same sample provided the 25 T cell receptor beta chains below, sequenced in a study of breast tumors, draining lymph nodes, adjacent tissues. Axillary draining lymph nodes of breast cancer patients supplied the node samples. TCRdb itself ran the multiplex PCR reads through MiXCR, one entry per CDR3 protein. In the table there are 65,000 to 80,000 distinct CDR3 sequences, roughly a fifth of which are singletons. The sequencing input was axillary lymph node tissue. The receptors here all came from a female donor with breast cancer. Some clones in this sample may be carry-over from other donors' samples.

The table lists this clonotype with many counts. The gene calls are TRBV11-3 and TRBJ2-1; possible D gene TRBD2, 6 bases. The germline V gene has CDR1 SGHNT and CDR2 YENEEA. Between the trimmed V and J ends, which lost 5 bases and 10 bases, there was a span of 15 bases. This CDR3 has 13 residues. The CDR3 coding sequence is TGTGCCAGCAGCCCTGACTTGGGGGGAGAGCAGTTCTTC. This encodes CASSPDLGGEQFF.

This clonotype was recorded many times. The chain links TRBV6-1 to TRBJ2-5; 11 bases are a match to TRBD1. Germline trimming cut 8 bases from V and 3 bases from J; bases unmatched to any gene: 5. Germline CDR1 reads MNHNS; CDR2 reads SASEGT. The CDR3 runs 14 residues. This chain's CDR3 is CASCRDRGEETQYF. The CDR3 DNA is TGTGCCAGCTGCCGGGACAGGGGGGAAGAGACCCAGTACTTC.

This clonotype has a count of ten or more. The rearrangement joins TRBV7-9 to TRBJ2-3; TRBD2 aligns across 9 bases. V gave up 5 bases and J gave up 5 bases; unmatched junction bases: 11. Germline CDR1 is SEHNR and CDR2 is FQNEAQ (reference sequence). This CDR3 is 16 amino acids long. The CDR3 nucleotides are TGTGCCAGCAGCCGCCTAGCGGGAAAGGAAAGAGATACGCAGTATTTT. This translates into CASSRLAGKERDTQYF.

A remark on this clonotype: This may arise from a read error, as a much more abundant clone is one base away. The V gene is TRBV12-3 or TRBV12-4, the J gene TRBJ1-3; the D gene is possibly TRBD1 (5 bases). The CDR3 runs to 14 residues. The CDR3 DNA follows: TGTGCCAGCAGCGTAGGAGGGGCTGGAAACACCACATATTTT. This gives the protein CASSVGGAGNTTYF.

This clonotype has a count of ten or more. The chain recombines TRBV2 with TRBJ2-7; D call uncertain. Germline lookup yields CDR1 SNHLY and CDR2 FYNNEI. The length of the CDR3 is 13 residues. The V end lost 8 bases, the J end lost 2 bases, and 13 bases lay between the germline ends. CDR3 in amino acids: CASGLWPAYEQYF. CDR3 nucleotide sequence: TGTGCCAGCGGCCTCTGGCCTGCCTACGAGCAGTACTTC.

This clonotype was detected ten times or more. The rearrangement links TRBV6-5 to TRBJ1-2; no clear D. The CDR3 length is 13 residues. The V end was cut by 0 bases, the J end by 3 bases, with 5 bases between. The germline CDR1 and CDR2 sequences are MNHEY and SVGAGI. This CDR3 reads CASSYSRYYGYTF. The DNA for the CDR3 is TGTGCCAGCAGTTACTCGCGGTACTATGGCTACACCTTC.

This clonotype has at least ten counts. The CDR3 here is CASSPRTGGFLETQYF. In nucleotides, the CDR3 is TGTGCCAGCAGCCCACGGACAGGGGGCTTTTTGGAGACCCAGTACTTC. The rearrangement uses TRBV7-9 and TRBJ2-5; TRBD1 matches 11 bases. The CDR3 runs 16 residues. V lost 5 bases to trimming and J lost 5 bases; unmatched junction nucleotides: 10. CDR1 is SEHNR, CDR2 FQNEAQ, per germline (reference sequence).

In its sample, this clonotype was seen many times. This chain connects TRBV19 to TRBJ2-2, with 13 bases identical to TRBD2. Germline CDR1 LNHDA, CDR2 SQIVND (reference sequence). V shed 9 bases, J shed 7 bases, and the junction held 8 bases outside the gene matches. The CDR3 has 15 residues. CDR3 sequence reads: CASALAGGLVGELFF. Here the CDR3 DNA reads TGTGCCAGCGCACTAGCGGGAGGGCTTGTCGGGGAGCTGTTTTTT.

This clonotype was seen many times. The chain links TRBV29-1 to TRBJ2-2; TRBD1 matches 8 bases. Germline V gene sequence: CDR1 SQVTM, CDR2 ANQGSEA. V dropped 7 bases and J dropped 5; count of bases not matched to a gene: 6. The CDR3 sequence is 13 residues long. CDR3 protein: CSADRAGTGELFF. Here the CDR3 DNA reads TGCAGCGCGGACAGGGCTGGTACCGGGGAGCTGTTTTTT.

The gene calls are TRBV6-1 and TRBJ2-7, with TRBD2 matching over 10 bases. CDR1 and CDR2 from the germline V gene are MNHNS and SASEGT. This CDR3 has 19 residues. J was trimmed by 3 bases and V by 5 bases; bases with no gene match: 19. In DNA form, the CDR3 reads TGTGCCAGCAGTTACCCGGTACCTAGCGGGAGCGCCGAGATCTACGAGCAGTACTTC. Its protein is CASSYPVPSGSAEIYEQYF.

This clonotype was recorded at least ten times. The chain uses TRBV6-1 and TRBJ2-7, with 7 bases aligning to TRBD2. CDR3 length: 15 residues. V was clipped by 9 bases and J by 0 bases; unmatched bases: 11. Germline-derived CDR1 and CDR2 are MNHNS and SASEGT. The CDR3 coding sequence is TGTGCCAGTCTCGGGACTATCGGGAGCTCCTACGAGCAGTACTTC. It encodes CASLGTIGSSYEQYF.

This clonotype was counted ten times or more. The CDR3 DNA reads as TGTGCCAGCAGTTACAGGGGGGGTGGCTACACCTTC. This translates into CASSYRGGGYTF. The genes are TRBV6-5 and TRBJ1-2, with D possibly TRBD1 on 6 matching bases. The germline V and J ends were trimmed by 2 bases and 7 bases, with 8 bases remaining between them. Germline CDR1 is MNHEY and CDR2 is SVGAGI. The CDR3 totals 12 residues.

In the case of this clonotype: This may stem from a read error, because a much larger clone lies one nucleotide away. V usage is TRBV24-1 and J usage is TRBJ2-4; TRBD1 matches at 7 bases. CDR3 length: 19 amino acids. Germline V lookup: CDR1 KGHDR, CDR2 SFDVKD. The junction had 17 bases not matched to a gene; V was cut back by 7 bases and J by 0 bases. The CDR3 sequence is CATSHSDRWARVAKNIQYF. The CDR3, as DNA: TGTGCCACCAGCCACTCGGACAGGTGGGCTAGGGTAGCCAAAAACATTCAGTACTTC.

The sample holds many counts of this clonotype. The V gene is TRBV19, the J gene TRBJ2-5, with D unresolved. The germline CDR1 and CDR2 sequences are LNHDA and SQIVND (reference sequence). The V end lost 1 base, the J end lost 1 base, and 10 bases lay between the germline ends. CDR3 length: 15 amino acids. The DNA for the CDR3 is TGTGCCAGTAGTATAGCTCCACCTCTCCAAGAGACCCAGTACTTC. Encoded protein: CASSIAPPLQETQYF.

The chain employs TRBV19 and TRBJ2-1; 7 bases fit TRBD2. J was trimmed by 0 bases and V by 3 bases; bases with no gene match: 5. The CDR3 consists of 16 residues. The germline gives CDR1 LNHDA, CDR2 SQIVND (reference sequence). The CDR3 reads CASSMEGGYSYNEQFF. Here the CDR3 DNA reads TGTGCCAGTAGTATGGAGGGAGGGTACTCCTACAATGAGCAGTTCTTC.

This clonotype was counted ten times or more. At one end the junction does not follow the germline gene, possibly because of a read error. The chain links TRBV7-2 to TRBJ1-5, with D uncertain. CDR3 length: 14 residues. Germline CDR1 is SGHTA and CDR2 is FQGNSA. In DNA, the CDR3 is TGTGCCAGCAGGTTAGCGGGGAGACATCAGCCCCAGCATTTT. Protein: CASRLAGRHQPQHF.

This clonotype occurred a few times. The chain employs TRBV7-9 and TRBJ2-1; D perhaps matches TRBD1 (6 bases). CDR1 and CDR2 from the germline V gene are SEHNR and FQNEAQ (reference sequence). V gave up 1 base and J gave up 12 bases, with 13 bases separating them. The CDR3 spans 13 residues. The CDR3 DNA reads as TGTGCCAGCAGCTTAGTAGGGGGTGAAGGGCAGTTCTTC. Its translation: CASSLVGGEGQFF.

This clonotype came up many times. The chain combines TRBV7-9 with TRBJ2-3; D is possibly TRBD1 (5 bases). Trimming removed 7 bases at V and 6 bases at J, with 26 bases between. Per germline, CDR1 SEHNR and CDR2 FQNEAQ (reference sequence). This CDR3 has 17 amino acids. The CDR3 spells CASNYNRGGLARDTQYF. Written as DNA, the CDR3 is TGTGCCAGCAACTACAATAGGGGCGGATTGGCTCGGGATACGCAGTATTTT.

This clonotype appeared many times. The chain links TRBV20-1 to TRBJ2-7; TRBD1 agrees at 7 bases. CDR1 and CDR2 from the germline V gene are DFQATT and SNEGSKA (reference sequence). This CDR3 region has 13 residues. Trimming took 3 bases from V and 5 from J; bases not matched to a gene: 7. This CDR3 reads CSARSRGSNEQYF. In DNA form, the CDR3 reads TGCAGTGCTAGGTCCAGGGGGTCCAACGAGCAGTACTTC.

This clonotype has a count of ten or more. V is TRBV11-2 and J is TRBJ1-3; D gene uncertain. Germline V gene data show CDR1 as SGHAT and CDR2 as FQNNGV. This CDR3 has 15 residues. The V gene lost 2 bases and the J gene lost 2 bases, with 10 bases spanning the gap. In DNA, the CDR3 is TGTGCCAGCAGCTTAACAGAGACCACTGGAAACACCATATATTTT. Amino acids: CASSLTETTGNTIYF.

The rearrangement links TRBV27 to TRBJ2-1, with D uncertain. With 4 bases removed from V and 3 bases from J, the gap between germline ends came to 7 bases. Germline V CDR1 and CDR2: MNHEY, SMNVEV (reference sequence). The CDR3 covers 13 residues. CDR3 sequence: CASSSAIYNEQFF. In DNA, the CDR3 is TGTGCCAGCAGTTCCGCCATCTACAATGAGCAGTTCTTC.

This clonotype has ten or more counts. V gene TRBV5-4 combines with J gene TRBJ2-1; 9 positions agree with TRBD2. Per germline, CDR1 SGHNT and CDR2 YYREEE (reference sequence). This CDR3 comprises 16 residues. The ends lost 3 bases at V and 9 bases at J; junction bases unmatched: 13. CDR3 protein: CASSSLSGLAGSEQFF. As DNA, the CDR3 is TGTGCCAGCAGCTCCCTATCAGGGCTAGCGGGAAGTGAGCAGTTCTTC.

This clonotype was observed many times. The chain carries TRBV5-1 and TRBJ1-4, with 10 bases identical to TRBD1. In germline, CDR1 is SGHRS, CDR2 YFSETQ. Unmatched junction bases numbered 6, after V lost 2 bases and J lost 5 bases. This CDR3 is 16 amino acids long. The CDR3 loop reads CASSLNGQGENEKLFF. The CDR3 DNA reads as TGCGCCAGCAGCTTAAATGGACAGGGGGAGAATGAAAAACTGTTTTTT.

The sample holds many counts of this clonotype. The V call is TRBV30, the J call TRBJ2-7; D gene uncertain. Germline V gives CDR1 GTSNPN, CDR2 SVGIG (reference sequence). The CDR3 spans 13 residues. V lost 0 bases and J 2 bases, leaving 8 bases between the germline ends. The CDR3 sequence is CAWSVVGTYEQYF. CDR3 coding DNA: TGTGCCTGGAGTGTAGTGGGGACCTACGAGCAGTACTTC.

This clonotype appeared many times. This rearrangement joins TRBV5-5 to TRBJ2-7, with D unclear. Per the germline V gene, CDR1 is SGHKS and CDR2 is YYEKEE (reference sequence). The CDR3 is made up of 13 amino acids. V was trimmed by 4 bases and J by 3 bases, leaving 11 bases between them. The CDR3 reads CASSPAPVYEQYF. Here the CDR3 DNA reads TGTGCCAGCAGCCCTGCCCCGGTCTACGAGCAGTACTTC.